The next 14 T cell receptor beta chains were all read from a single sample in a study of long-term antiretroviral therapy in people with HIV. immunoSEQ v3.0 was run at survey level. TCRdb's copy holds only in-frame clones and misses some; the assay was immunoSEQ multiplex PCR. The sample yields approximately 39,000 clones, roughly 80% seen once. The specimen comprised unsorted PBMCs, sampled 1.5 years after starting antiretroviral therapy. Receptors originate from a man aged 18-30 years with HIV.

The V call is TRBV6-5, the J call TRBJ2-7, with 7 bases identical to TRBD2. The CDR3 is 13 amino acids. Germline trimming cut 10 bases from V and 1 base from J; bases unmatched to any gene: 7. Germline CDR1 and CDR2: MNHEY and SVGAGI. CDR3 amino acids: CATGGIGSYEQYF. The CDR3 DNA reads TGTGCCACCGGGGGGATCGGATCCTACGAGCAGTACTTC.

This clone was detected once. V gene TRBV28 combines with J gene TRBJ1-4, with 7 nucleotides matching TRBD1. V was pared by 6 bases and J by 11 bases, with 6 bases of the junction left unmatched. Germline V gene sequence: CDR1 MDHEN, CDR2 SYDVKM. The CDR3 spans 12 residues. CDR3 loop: CASSPPRGKLFF. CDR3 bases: TGTGCCAGCAGCCCTCCCAGGGGGAAACTGTTTTTT.

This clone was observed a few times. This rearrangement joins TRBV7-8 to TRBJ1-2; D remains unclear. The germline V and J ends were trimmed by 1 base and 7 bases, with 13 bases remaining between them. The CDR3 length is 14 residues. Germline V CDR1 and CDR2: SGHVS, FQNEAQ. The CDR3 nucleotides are TGTGCCAGCAGCTTAGTTGGGGAAAGTGGTGGCTACACCTTC. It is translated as CASSLVGESGGYTF.

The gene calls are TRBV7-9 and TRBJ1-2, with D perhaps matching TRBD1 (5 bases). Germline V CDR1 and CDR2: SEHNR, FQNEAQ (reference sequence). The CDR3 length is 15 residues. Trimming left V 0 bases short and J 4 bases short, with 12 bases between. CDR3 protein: CASSLAGRTSYGYTF. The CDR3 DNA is TGTGCCAGCAGCTTAGCGGGGCGGACCTCCTATGGCTACACCTTC.

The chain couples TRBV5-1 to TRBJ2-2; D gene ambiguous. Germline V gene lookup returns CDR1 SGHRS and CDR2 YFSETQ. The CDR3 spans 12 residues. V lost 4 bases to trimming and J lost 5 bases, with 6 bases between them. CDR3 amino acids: CASSLTTGELFF. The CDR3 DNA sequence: TGCGCCAGCAGCCTGACTACCGGGGAGCTGTTTTTT.

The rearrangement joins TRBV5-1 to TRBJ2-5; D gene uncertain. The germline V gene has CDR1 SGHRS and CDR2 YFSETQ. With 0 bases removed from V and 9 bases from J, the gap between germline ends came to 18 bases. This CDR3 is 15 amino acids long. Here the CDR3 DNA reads TGCGCCAGCAGCTTGGCCCCTGAGAGTTTGGTGTCCCAGTACTTC. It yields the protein CASSLAPESLVSQYF.

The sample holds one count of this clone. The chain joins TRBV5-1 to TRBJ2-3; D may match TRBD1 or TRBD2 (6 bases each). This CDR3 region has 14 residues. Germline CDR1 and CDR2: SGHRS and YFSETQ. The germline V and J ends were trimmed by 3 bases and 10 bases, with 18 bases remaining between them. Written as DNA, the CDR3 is TGCGCCAGCAGCTCCGGGGGACACAGGGAGCCGCAGTATTTT. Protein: CASSSGGHREPQYF.

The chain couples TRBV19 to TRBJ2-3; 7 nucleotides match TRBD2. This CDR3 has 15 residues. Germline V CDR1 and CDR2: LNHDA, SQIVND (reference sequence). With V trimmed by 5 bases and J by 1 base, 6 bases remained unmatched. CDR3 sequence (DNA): TGTGCCAGTAGTGACAAGCGGGGTGGCACAGATACGCAGTATTTT. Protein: CASSDKRGGTDTQYF.

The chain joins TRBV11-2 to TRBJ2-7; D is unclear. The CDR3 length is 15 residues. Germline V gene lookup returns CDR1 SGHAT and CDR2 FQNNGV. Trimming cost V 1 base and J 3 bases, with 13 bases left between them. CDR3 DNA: TGTGCCAGCAGCTTAGTGGGCTTCGGGTACTACGAGCAGTACTTC. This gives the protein CASSLVGFGYYEQYF.

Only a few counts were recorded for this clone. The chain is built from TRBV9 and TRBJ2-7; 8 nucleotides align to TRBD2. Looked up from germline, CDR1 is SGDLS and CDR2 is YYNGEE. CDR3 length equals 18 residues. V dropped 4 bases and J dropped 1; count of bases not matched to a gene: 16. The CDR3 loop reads CASSPSIAGLGGSYEQYF. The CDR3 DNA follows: TGTGCCAGCAGCCCTTCGATAGCGGGATTAGGTGGGTCCTACGAGCAGTACTTC.

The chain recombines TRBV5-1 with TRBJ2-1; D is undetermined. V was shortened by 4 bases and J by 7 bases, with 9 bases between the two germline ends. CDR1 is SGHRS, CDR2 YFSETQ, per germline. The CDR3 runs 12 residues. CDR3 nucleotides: TGCGCCAGCAGCCCGTCCGGGAATGAGCAGTTCTTC. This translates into CASSPSGNEQFF.

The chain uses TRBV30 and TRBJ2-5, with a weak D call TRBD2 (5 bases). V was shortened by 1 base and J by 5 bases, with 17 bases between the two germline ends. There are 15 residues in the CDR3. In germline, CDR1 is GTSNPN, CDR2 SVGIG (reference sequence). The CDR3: CAWSAAVAGGETQYF. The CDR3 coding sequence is TGTGCCTGGAGTGCCGCGGTAGCAGGCGGGGAGACCCAGTACTTC.

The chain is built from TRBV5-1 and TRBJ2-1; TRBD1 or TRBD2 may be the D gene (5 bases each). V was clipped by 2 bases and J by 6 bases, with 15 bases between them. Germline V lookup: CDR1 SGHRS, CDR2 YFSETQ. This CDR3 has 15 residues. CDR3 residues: CASSLQTGTSNEQFF. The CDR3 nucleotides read TGCGCCAGCAGCTTACAAACCGGGACCAGCAATGAGCAGTTCTTC. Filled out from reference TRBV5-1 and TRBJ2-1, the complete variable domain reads KAGVTQTPRYLIKTRGQQVTLSCSPISGHRSVSWYQQTPGQGLQFLFEYFSETQRNKGNFPGRFSGRQFSNSRSEMNVSTLELGDSALYLCASSLQTGTSNEQFFGPGTRLTVL.

CDR3 protein: CASSPGQGATDGYTF. DNA of the CDR3: TGTGCCAGCAGCCCCGGACAGGGGGCGACGGATGGCTACACCTTC. The rearrangement uses TRBV7-8 and TRBJ1-2; 11 bases fit TRBD1. The CDR3 sequence is 15 residues long. The J segment lost 6 bases and the V segment lost 5 bases, leaving 8 bases of the junction unmatched. Germline CDR1 is SGHVS and CDR2 is FQNEAQ. The variable domain in full, completed from reference TRBV7-8 and TRBJ1-2, reads GAGVSQSPRYKVAKRGQDVALRCDPISGHVSLFWYQQALGQGPEFLTYFQNEAQLDKSGLPSDRFFAERPEGSVSTLKIQRTQQEDSAVYLCASSPGQGATDGYTFGSGTRLTVV.